This T cell receptor (beta chain) appears in the sequencing data of a study of CXCR3-negative and CXCR3-positive naive CD8 T cells. The TRB libraries of cDNA were built by UMI-labeled 5' RACE. TCRdb re-called the 5' RACE reads; one entry per CDR3 protein, DNA not given. Reported are some 150,000 distinct CDR3 sequences; the ten largest clones contain approximately 0.28%. The CDR3 is 15 residues long. The germline gives CDR1 DFQATT, CDR2 SNEGSKA (reference sequence). General study findings and limits: Both naive subsets had comparably high diversity; memory CD8+ cells much lower. Naive cells positive for CXCR3 carried more hydrophobic TRB CDR3s than CXCR3-negative ones. Similar TRBV-TRBJ usage was seen in naive cells (both CXCR3-negative and CXCR3-positive), but memory cells differed.

Cells classed as naive CD8+ T cells were CD45RO-CCR7+CD27+CD95-. As for this clonotype: Its specificity is not known.

The sequenced sample was naive CXCR3+ CD8+ T cells from blood. Subset in this sample: CD45RO-CCR7+CD27+CD95- naive CD8+ T cells expressing CXCR3 (TNR3+). This sequence originates from a human donor in good health. Some clones in this sample may be carry-over from other donors' samples. This chain joins TRBV20-1 and TRBJ2-7. CDR3 residues: CSARDEASLTYEQYF.